This T cell receptor (beta chain) was sequenced for a study of blood T cells in healthy people across ages. Germline lookup yields CDR1 DFQATT and CDR2 SNEGSKA (reference sequence). V was cut by 5 bases and J by 0 bases, with 18 bases left in between. This CDR3 spans 16 amino acids. A second 7 to 11 cycle PCR used barcoded and J-beta primers. A template-switch adaptor containing 12 random nucleotides labeled each cDNA molecule. A single record per CDR3 protein comes from TCRdb applying MiXCR to the 5' RACE reads. The sample yields hundreds of thousands of distinct CDR3 sequences, around 28% seen once. Study-wide results and limits: Older age coincided with a roughly linear decline in TCR beta diversity per million T cells. Higher naive T cell percentage went strongly together with higher TCR beta diversity.

A minimum of 7 million PBMCs was isolated per sample. This clonotype was found many times. Its antigen is not identified. The V gene is TRBV20-1, the J gene TRBJ2-3; no reliable D call. The sequencing sample was made of blood. This TCR was sampled from a woman older than 75 in good health. Here the CDR3 DNA reads TGCAGTGCTTTCTCGGCGACTTCTACTAGCACAGATACGCAGTATTTT. It is translated as CSAFSATSTSTDTQYF.